The 29 T cell receptor beta chains in this list originate from one sample, sequenced in a study of blood T cell repertoires in COVID-19. Repertoires were generated with immunoSEQ multiplex PCR, while TCRdb's copy carries only in-frame clones and drops some. The table shows approximately 140,000 clones, with around 80% occurring only once. The sequenced sample consisted of peripheral blood. All receptors derive from a man aged 45 to 65 with acute or convalescent COVID-19.

The J gene is TRBJ1-2, the V gene TRBV5-6, with D possibly being TRBD1 (6 bases). In germline, CDR1 is SGHDT, CDR2 YYEEEE. The V gene lost 2 bases and the J gene lost 3 bases, with 14 bases spanning the gap. The CDR3 covers 15 residues. DNA for the CDR3: TGTGCCAGCAGCTTCCAAACAGGGATAGACTATGGCTACACCTTC. Translated, it gives CASSFQTGIDYGYTF.

The DNA of the CDR3 is TGTGCCAGCAGCTTGGGAGGAGGAGGCGAGCAGTACGTC. It encodes CASSLGGGGEQYV. The chain recombines TRBV7-6 with TRBJ2-7; possibly TRBD2 for D (6 bases). V was clipped by 3 bases and J by 6 bases, with 12 bases between them. Germline V lookup: CDR1 SGHVS, CDR2 FNYEAQ. The length of the CDR3 is 13 residues.

The J gene is TRBJ1-5, the V gene TRBV27; 8 bases fit TRBD1. Germline CDR1 MNHEY, CDR2 SMNVEV (reference sequence). Trimming at V came to 6 bases and at J to 5 bases, leaving 6 bases not matched to a gene. This CDR3 is built from 14 residues. The chain's CDR3 is CASSPGQDYQPQHF. As DNA, the CDR3 is TGTGCCAGCAGCCCGGGACAGGATTATCAGCCCCAGCATTTT.

The genes are TRBV27 and TRBJ2-7, with 8 positions matching TRBD2. The CDR3 spans 15 residues. Unmatched junction bases numbered 9, after V lost 6 bases and J lost 2 bases. CDR1 is MNHEY, CDR2 SMNVEV, per germline (reference sequence). The CDR3 DNA reads as TGTGCCAGCAGAACGCCCGGGGGGGGCACCTACGAGCAGTACTTC. This translates into CASRTPGGGTYEQYF.

In this sample, this clone turned up many times. The chain recombines TRBV2 with TRBJ1-2, with TRBD1 matching over 9 bases. The V and J ends lost 5 bases and 8 bases, in that order; junction bases with no gene match: 6. The CDR3 is 13 residues long. Germline CDR1 SNHLY, CDR2 FYNNEI. The CDR3 bases are TGTGCCAGCAGTTTCGACAGGGGGGACGGCTACACCTTC. This codes for CASSFDRGDGYTF.

The V and J genes are TRBV30 and TRBJ1-1; possibly TRBD1 for D (5 bases). CDR1 GTSNPN and CDR2 SVGIG come from the germline V gene (reference sequence). CDR3 length: 13 amino acids. V gave up 1 base and J gave up 11 bases, with 17 bases separating them. CDR3 loop: CAWSGGGSVRAFF. Written as DNA, the CDR3 is TGTGCCTGGAGTGGGGGCGGTTCAGTAAGGGCTTTCTTT. The complete variable domain, with remaining parts taken from reference TRBV30 and TRBJ1-1, reads SQTIHQWPATLVQPVGSPLSLECTVEGTSNPNLYWYRQAAGRGLQLLFYSVGIGQISSEVPQNLSASRPQDRQFILSSKKLLLSDSGFYLCAWSGGGSVRAFFGQGTRLTVV.

The V call is TRBV6-5, the J call TRBJ2-7; the D is unclear. The germline V gene encodes CDR1 MNHEY and CDR2 SVGAGI. Trimming shortened V by 10 bases and J by 3 bases, and 10 bases separated the two germline ends. This CDR3 is 11 amino acids long. The CDR3 bases are TGTGCCATCCAACAGAGCTACGAGCAGTACGTC. Translated: CAIQQSYEQYV.

This clone was seen once. The chain combines TRBV2 with TRBJ1-2; a weak D match, TRBD1 (6 bases). The CDR3 length is 15 residues. Germline assignment: CDR1 SNHLY and CDR2 FYNNEI. V gave up 4 bases and J gave up 3 bases, with 15 bases separating them. The CDR3 region is CASSVGVGGDYGYTF. For the CDR3, the DNA is TGTGCCAGCAGTGTAGGGGTAGGGGGAGACTATGGCTACACCTTC.

The chain couples TRBV7-3 to TRBJ2-1; tentative D call: TRBD1 (5 bases). CDR1 is SGHTA and CDR2 is FQGTGA in the germline V gene. The V end lost 5 bases, the J end lost 9 bases, and 14 bases lay between the germline ends. The CDR3 covers 13 residues. CDR3 DNA sequence: TGTGCCAGCAGCCCAGGACAAAGGGGTGAGCAGTTCTTC. Amino acids: CASSPGQRGEQFF. Complete variable domain (other parts from reference TRBV7-3 and TRBJ2-1): GAGVSQTPSNKVTEKGKYVELRCDPISGHTALYWYRQSLGQGPEFLIYFQGTGAADDSGLPNDRFFAVRPEGSVSTLKIQRTERGDSAVYLCASSPGQRGEQFFGPGTRLTVL.

The chain links TRBV28 to TRBJ2-3, with D tentatively TRBD2 (6 bases). Germline CDR1 is MDHEN and CDR2 is SYDVKM. Deletions cut 5 bases from V and 1 base from J, with 16 bases between. There are 16 residues in the CDR3. The CDR3 bases are TGTGCCAGCAGTCCGACGACCGGGACTCGCACAGATACGCAGTATTTT. Translation gives CASSPTTGTRTDTQYF.

V and J are TRBV30 and TRBJ2-3, with 8 positions matching TRBD1. The CDR3 covers 15 residues. CDR1 is GTSNPN and CDR2 is SVGIG in the germline V gene (reference sequence). The V gene end was trimmed by 2 bases and the J gene end by 4 bases; junction bases not matched to a gene: 8. Here the CDR3 reads CAWSRQGARADTQYF. CDR3 coding DNA: TGTGCCTGGAGTAGGCAGGGGGCGCGAGCAGATACGCAGTATTTT.

This chain links TRBV19 with TRBJ1-2; D is undetermined. CDR3 length: 12 residues. Trimming pared 7 bases from V and 8 bases from J, leaving 14 bases between. Per germline, CDR1 LNHDA and CDR2 SQIVND (reference sequence). DNA of the CDR3: TGTGCCAGTACCGGGTTTTCGCGAGGCTACACCTTC. This gives the protein CASTGFSRGYTF.

This clone was recorded once. The gene calls are TRBV5-1 and TRBJ2-2; no clear D. Germline-derived CDR1 and CDR2 are SGHRS and YFSETQ. Trimming took 0 bases from V and 4 from J, leaving 7 bases between them. There are 14 residues in the CDR3. CDR3 nucleotide sequence: TGCGCCAGCAGCTTGGGGCTTCTCACCGGGGAGCTGTTTTTT. Amino acid sequence: CASSLGLLTGELFF.

The chain employs TRBV10-2 and TRBJ2-5; D may be TRBD2 (7 bases). V was cut by 4 bases and J by 1 base, with 13 bases left in between. Germline V gene data show CDR1 as WSHSY and CDR2 as SAAADI. The CDR3 is made up of 15 amino acids. The CDR3 region is CASSVEGGGQETQYF. The CDR3, as DNA: TGCGCCAGCAGTGTCGAGGGGGGGGGCCAAGAGACCCAGTACTTC.

This clone was detected only once. V and J are TRBV5-1 and TRBJ2-2, with 7 bases identical to TRBD2. CDR1 and CDR2 from the germline V gene are SGHRS and YFSETQ. V gave up 4 bases and J gave up 6 bases; unmatched junction bases: 9. This CDR3 region has 15 residues. The CDR3 sequence: CASSTSGEGAGELFF. The CDR3 DNA is TGCGCCAGCAGCACCAGCGGGGAGGGTGCCGGGGAGCTGTTTTTT.

This clone is a singleton in its sample. The chain carries TRBV6-5 and TRBJ1-1; D call uncertain. Trimming took off 3 bases at V and 6 bases at J, with 17 bases between the two ends. This CDR3 has 15 amino acids. Germline-derived CDR1 and CDR2 are MNHEY and SVGAGI. As DNA, the CDR3 is TGTGCCAGCAGTTATTCCCATATGTCGGGAGCTGAAGCTTTCTTT. Its protein product is CASSYSHMSGAEAFF.

This clone was detected a few times. The chain employs TRBV5-4 and TRBJ2-3, with D possibly being TRBD2 (6 bases). From germline, CDR1 is SGHNT and CDR2 YYREEE (reference sequence). This CDR3 is built from 15 residues. V lost 2 bases, J lost 0 bases, and 10 bases lay in between. This chain's CDR3 is CASSFALASTDTQYF. Written as DNA, the CDR3 is TGTGCCAGCAGCTTCGCGCTAGCGAGCACAGATACGCAGTATTTT.

CDR3 amino acids: CASSIVIGGNTEAFF. The DNA of the CDR3 is TGTGCCAGTAGTATAGTTATCGGGGGGAACACTGAAGCTTTCTTT. V usage is TRBV19 and J usage is TRBJ1-1; possibly TRBD1 for D (5 bases). The length of the CDR3 is 15 residues. With 1 base removed from V and 1 base from J, the gap between germline ends came to 10 bases. Germline V gives CDR1 LNHDA, CDR2 SQIVND (reference sequence).

This rearrangement joins TRBV28 to TRBJ2-1, with D maybe TRBD1 (6 bases). V was clipped by 6 bases and J by 9 bases, with 12 bases between them. Per germline, CDR1 MDHEN and CDR2 SYDVKM. The CDR3 has 12 residues. DNA of the CDR3: TGTGCCAGCAGCCTACAGGGCGGTGAGCAGTTCTTC. Translating gives CASSLQGGEQFF.

The chain couples TRBV30 to TRBJ1-3; maybe TRBD1 (5 bases). The ends were cut back, 0 bases at V and 6 bases at J, with 12 bases in the middle. This CDR3 comprises 14 residues. CDR1 and CDR2 (germline): GTSNPN, SVGIG (reference sequence). CDR3: CAWSVDRGVNTIYF. In DNA, the CDR3 is TGTGCCTGGAGTGTAGACCGGGGGGTAAACACCATATATTTT.

The rearrangement links TRBV18 to TRBJ2-5; D ambiguous. The V end was cut by 0 bases, the J end by 1 base, with 9 bases between. This CDR3 has 15 residues. CDR1 and CDR2 from the germline V gene are KGHSH and LQKENI. The CDR3 loop is CASSPPARSQETQYF. The CDR3 bases are TGTGCCAGCTCACCACCAGCGCGAAGCCAAGAGACCCAGTACTTC.

The V gene is TRBV5-8, the J gene TRBJ1-2; the D gene is possibly TRBD1 (5 bases). V dropped 2 bases and J dropped 3 bases, with 11 bases sitting between them. The CDR3 is 14 amino acids. The germline V gene has CDR1 SGHTS and CDR2 YDEGEE. In DNA form, the CDR3 reads TGTGCCAGCAGCTTCCTCAGGGTTGACTATGGCTACACCTTC. This encodes CASSFLRVDYGYTF.

The gene calls are TRBV2 and TRBJ2-3, with D maybe TRBD1 (7 bases). V lost 6 bases and J lost 1, with 14 bases in between. The CDR3 has 15 residues. The germline V gene has CDR1 SNHLY and CDR2 FYNNEI. The CDR3 DNA reads as TGTGCCAGCAGCGACCGCAGGGGGGGCACAGATACGCAGTATTTT. Translating gives CASSDRRGGTDTQYF.

The chain recombines TRBV5-1 with TRBJ2-3; the match to TRBD2 covers 15 bases. V was clipped by 4 bases and J by 2 bases; unmatched bases: 5. Germline assignment: CDR1 SGHRS and CDR2 YFSETQ. The CDR3 spans 17 residues. The CDR3 region has the DNA TGCGCCAGCAGCATCGGACTAGCGGGGGGGCCCACAGATACGCAGTATTTT. It specifies CASSIGLAGGPTDTQYF. Supplemented by reference TRBV5-1 and TRBJ2-3, the full variable domain reads KAGVTQTPRYLIKTRGQQVTLSCSPISGHRSVSWYQQTPGQGLQFLFEYFSETQRNKGNFPGRFSGRQFSNSRSEMNVSTLELGDSALYLCASSIGLAGGPTDTQYFGPGTRLTVL.

The chain is built from TRBV29-1 and TRBJ1-4, with a tentative D call TRBD1 (5 bases). This CDR3 is 13 amino acids long. Trimming stripped 8 bases from V and 4 bases from J, with 14 bases between. Germline-derived CDR1 and CDR2 are SQVTM and ANQGSEA. CDR3 amino acids: CSFSGTFNEKLFF. The CDR3 bases are TGCAGCTTCTCCGGGACTTTTAATGAAAAACTGTTTTTT.

This chain connects TRBV5-5 to TRBJ2-2; no definite D call. The germline gives CDR1 SGHKS, CDR2 YYEKEE (reference sequence). V was shortened by 4 bases and J by 5 bases, with 15 bases between the two germline ends. The CDR3 loop spans 15 amino acids. This CDR3 is CASSPSPGRTGELFF. The CDR3 DNA sequence: TGTGCCAGCAGCCCCTCGCCCGGTCGTACCGGGGAGCTGTTTTTT.

This clone was seen more than once but under ten times. J is TRBJ1-2 and V is TRBV5-6; 7 nucleotides match TRBD1. The CDR3 covers 14 residues. Germline V gene lookup returns CDR1 SGHDT and CDR2 YYEEEE. The junction had 8 bases not matched to a gene; V was cut back by 4 bases and J by 5 bases. CDR3 amino acids: CASSNLDREYGYTF. The DNA for the CDR3 is TGTGCCAGCAGCAATCTAGACAGGGAATATGGCTACACCTTC.

This clone was counted a few times. The V call is TRBV19, the J call TRBJ2-3; D unclear. The CDR3 contains 14 residues. CDR1 and CDR2 (germline): LNHDA, SQIVND (reference sequence). V was trimmed by 5 bases and J by 0 bases, leaving 9 bases between them. The CDR3 region is CASSPGFSTDTQYF. The DNA of the CDR3 is TGTGCCAGTAGTCCGGGTTTTAGCACAGATACGCAGTATTTT.

The sample holds a few counts of this clone. The V and J genes are TRBV12-3 or TRBV12-4 and TRBJ2-1, with D unclear. The CDR3 totals 11 residues. Trimming shortened V by 5 bases and J by 8 bases, and 7 bases separated the two germline ends. CDR3 region: CASSRLHEQFF. The DNA of the CDR3 is TGTGCCAGCAGTCGACTGCATGAGCAGTTCTTC.